Reported below is one T cell receptor beta chain. Its antigen is still unknown. Trimming left V 2 bases short and J 6 bases short, with 15 bases between. Germline loops: CDR1 MGHRA, CDR2 YSYEKL. The CDR3 sequence is 15 residues long. This entry belongs to a study of post-analysis software for immune sequencing data. The overall study: Relapsing-remitting, secondary progressive and progressive-relapsing multiple sclerosis courses were included.

The TCR beta cDNA libraries contained unique molecular identifiers. TCRdb called the PCR reads again in MiXCR, with one record for every CDR3 protein. This sample has roughly 600,000 distinct CDR3 sequences; about 40% occur once, and the top ten carry around 1.7%. General study findings and limits: Patients used about five TRBV segments, including TRBV5-6, TRBV5-1 and TRBV20-1, more often than controls. Patients with multiple sclerosis recorded significantly lower normalized Chao1 diversity than controls, the study found.

This receptor was taken from a girl aged 10-17 years with multiple sclerosis. Sequences were obtained from blood. This rearrangement joins TRBV4-1 to TRBJ2-3; D gene ambiguous. The DNA for the CDR3 is TGCGCCAGCAGCCAACCTACTGATCCCTCCGATACGCAGTATTTT. Protein product: CASSQPTDPSDTQYF.